These 20 T cell receptor beta chains originate from one sample sequenced in a study of OX40 agonist ivuxolimab in advanced cancers. TCRdb's copy holds only in-frame clones and misses some; the assay was immunoSEQ multiplex PCR. The sample lists some 10,000 clones, approximately 57% seen once, with about 46% in the top ten. The sample was CD4+ or CD8+ T cells sorted from blood, taken in a trial of the OX40 agonist ivuxolimab. These receptors were obtained from an adult with an advanced solid tumor such as melanoma, head and neck, liver or kidney cancer.

The rearrangement joins TRBV4-1 to TRBJ2-2; tentatively, D is TRBD1 (6 bases). Per germline, CDR1 MGHRA and CDR2 YSYEKL. The V and J ends lost 3 bases and 6 bases respectively, with 11 bases between them. CDR3 length: 14 amino acids. This CDR3 reads CASSQDRQAGELFF. CDR3 DNA sequence: TGCGCCAGCAGCCAGGACAGACAGGCCGGGGAGCTGTTTTTT.

V is TRBV27 and J is TRBJ1-1, with a possible D match to TRBD1 (6 bases). Germline CDR1 is MNHEY and CDR2 is SMNVEV (reference sequence). Trimming shortened V by 5 bases and J by 5 bases, and 15 bases separated the two germline ends. This CDR3 has 14 residues. CDR3: CASSELDSTTEAFF. CDR3 DNA sequence: TGTGCCAGCAGTGAGTTGGACAGCACGACTGAAGCTTTCTTT.

This chain connects TRBV28 to TRBJ1-2, with TRBD1 matching over 7 bases. The germline CDR1 and CDR2 sequences are MDHEN and SYDVKM. The CDR3 has 14 amino acids. With V trimmed by 7 bases and J by 1 base, 6 bases remained unmatched. CDR3 protein: CASTPTGRNYGYTF. The CDR3 DNA follows: TGTGCCAGCACCCCGACAGGGCGTAACTATGGCTACACCTTC.

The chain has TRBV5-4 and TRBJ2-7; tentatively, D is TRBD2 (6 bases). Between the trimmed V and J ends, which lost 2 bases and 3 bases, there was a span of 9 bases. The CDR3 loop spans 13 amino acids. The V gene's germline CDR1 is SGHNT and CDR2 YYREEE (reference sequence). CDR3 DNA sequence: TGTGCCAGCAGCTTCGTCGGGAGCTACGAGCAGTACTTC. It specifies CASSFVGSYEQYF.

This clone rates as medium-sized. The chain links TRBV30 to TRBJ2-2, with D unclear. From germline, CDR1 is GTSNPN and CDR2 SVGIG (reference sequence). This CDR3 contains 13 residues. The ends were cut back, 2 bases at V and 5 bases at J, with 9 bases in the middle. The CDR3 sequence is CAWSFEDTGELFF. In DNA form, the CDR3 reads TGTGCCTGGAGTTTTGAGGATACCGGGGAGCTGTTTTTT.

The chain is built from TRBV5-1 and TRBJ2-3; D is unclear. Between the trimmed V and J ends, which lost 1 base and 6 bases, there was a span of 6 bases. In germline, CDR1 is SGHRS, CDR2 YFSETQ. This CDR3 has 12 residues. CDR3 amino acids: CASSLIPDTQYF. CDR3 sequence (DNA): TGCGCCAGCAGCTTGATCCCCGATACGCAGTATTTT.

The V call is TRBV9, the J call TRBJ1-2; no clear D. Trimming left V 0 bases short and J 4 bases short, with 10 bases between. The germline V gene encodes CDR1 SGDLS and CDR2 YYNGEE. The CDR3 spans 14 residues. CDR3 residues: CASSVDEQIYGYTF. CDR3 in DNA: TGTGCCAGCAGCGTAGATGAGCAGATCTATGGCTACACCTTC.

This CDR3 is CASSDGTGSYNEQFF. The CDR3 coding sequence is TGTGCCAGCAGTGACGGGACAGGGTCCTACAATGAGCAGTTCTTC. The genes are TRBV27 and TRBJ2-1; 9 nucleotides agree with TRBD1. With V trimmed by 5 bases and J by 1 base, 3 bases remained unmatched. CDR1 MNHEY and CDR2 SMNVEV come from the germline V gene (reference sequence). The CDR3 sequence is 15 residues long.

The rearrangement links TRBV7-9 to TRBJ1-1, with D unclear. Germline V gene lookup returns CDR1 SEHNR and CDR2 FQNEAQ (reference sequence). With 2 bases removed from V and 5 bases from J, the gap between germline ends came to 6 bases. The CDR3 runs 12 residues. CDR3 coding DNA: TGTGCCAGCAGCTTATTAGGTACTGAAGCTTTCTTT. Its protein product is CASSLLGTEAFF.

There are a few counts of this clone. The junction differs from germline at one of its ends, possibly a read error. The chain links TRBV10-3 to TRBJ1-1, with D unresolved. The V gene's germline CDR1 is ENHRY and CDR2 SYGVKD. The CDR3 is 13 amino acids. The CDR3 region is CASSYSEVTEAFF. In DNA form, the CDR3 reads TGTGCCAGCAGTTACTCGGAGGTCACTGAAGCTTTCTTT.

The chain couples TRBV27 to TRBJ2-7; D may be TRBD2 (6 bases). This CDR3 contains 14 residues. V lost 2 bases, J lost 0 bases, and 8 bases lay in between. Germline V gives CDR1 MNHEY, CDR2 SMNVEV (reference sequence). The CDR3 here is CASSLVGGSYEQYF. CDR3 sequence (DNA): TGTGCCAGCAGTTTAGTCGGGGGCTCCTACGAGCAGTACTTC.

This clone was picked up a small number of times. At one end, the junction sequence differs from germline, possibly due to a read error. The chain combines TRBV19 with TRBJ2-1; TRBD2 aligns across 7 bases. The CDR3 loop spans 14 amino acids. Germline CDR1 is LNHDA and CDR2 is SQIVND (reference sequence). The CDR3 region has the DNA TGTGCCAGTAGTCCCCTAGCGGCCTACAGTGAGCAGTTCTTC. Residues: CASSPLAAYSEQFF.

The rearrangement joins TRBV27 to TRBJ2-3; D remains unclear. With 7 bases removed from V and 4 bases from J, the gap between germline ends came to 15 bases. Germline CDR1 MNHEY, CDR2 SMNVEV (reference sequence). The CDR3 loop spans 14 amino acids. The CDR3 here is CASTNSVAPDTQYF. CDR3 DNA: TGTGCCAGCACCAACAGCGTTGCGCCAGATACGCAGTATTTT.

The chain links TRBV7-8 to TRBJ2-1, with a possible D match to TRBD2 (5 bases). CDR1 is SGHVS, CDR2 FQNEAQ, per germline. V was clipped by 6 bases and J by 8 bases, with 20 bases between them. This CDR3 contains 15 residues. The CDR3 coding sequence is TGTGCCAGCAGTTTAACGGTCCCTAGCCAACATGAGCAGTTCTTC. This gives the protein CASSLTVPSQHEQFF.

The CDR3 bases are TGTGCCAGCAGCTCCCCTACTCCAACGACAGGGGTTAGAGGCGAGCAGTACTTC. Residues: CASSSPTPTTGVRGEQYF. The gene calls are TRBV7-9 and TRBJ2-7, with 8 bases aligning to TRBD1. The ends lost 4 bases at V and 6 bases at J; junction bases unmatched: 20. This CDR3 has 18 residues. The germline CDR1 and CDR2 sequences are SEHNR and FQNEAQ (reference sequence).

DNA for the CDR3: TGTGCCAGCAGCCCTCTGTCGGGACTAGCGGCCTACGAGCAGTACTTC. Encoded protein: CASSPLSGLAAYEQYF. The genes are TRBV9 and TRBJ2-7; 11 nucleotides line up with TRBD2. Looked up from germline, CDR1 is SGDLS and CDR2 is YYNGEE. J was trimmed by 2 bases and V by 4 bases; bases with no gene match: 8. CDR3 length equals 16 residues.

The table lists this clone with a count of one. This chain connects TRBV4-2 to TRBJ2-7, with D possibly TRBD2 on 6 matching bases. The ends were cut back, 1 base at V and 0 bases at J, with 13 bases in the middle. The CDR3 loop spans 16 amino acids. The germline gives CDR1 LGHNA, CDR2 YNFKEQ. CDR3 loop: CASSQVSAGPSYEQYF. In DNA form, the CDR3 reads TGTGCCAGCAGCCAAGTGAGCGCGGGGCCCTCCTACGAGCAGTACTTC.

This clone showed up just a few times. The rearrangement uses TRBV19 and TRBJ2-3, with D perhaps given as TRBD1 or TRBD2 (5 bases each). The V end was cut by 6 bases, the J end by 2 bases, with 18 bases between. CDR1 and CDR2 (germline): LNHDA, SQIVND (reference sequence). The CDR3 spans 16 residues. CDR3: CASRRRAGSNTDTQYF. The CDR3 DNA follows: TGTGCCAGTAGACGTCGGGCAGGGAGTAACACAGATACGCAGTATTTT.

This clone was seen ten or more times. The rearrangement uses TRBV5-1 and TRBJ1-5; D is ambiguous. The germline V gene has CDR1 SGHRS and CDR2 YFSETQ. This CDR3 is built from 14 residues. V was cut by 0 bases and J by 4 bases, with 8 bases left in between. The CDR3 region is CASSLGGLNQPQHF. In DNA, the CDR3 is TGCGCCAGCAGCTTGGGAGGGCTGAATCAGCCCCAGCATTTT.

V usage is TRBV5-1 and J usage is TRBJ2-7; the match to TRBD2 covers 11 bases. Germline V lookup: CDR1 SGHRS, CDR2 YFSETQ. V lost 2 bases, J lost 3 bases, and 4 bases stayed unmatched. This CDR3 has 15 amino acids. The CDR3 bases are TGCGCCAGCAGCTTAGGACTAGCGGGCCTCTACGAGCAGTACTTC. Translating it yields CASSLGLAGLYEQYF.